This T cell receptor beta chain appears in the sequencing data of a study of blood T cell repertoires in COVID-19. Sequencing was performed with immunoSEQ multiplex PCR; in TCRdb, only in-frame clones are kept and a portion is missing. The data contain 200,000 to 300,000 clones, roughly 82% of them singletons. V was clipped by 1 base and J by 6 bases; unmatched bases: 4. This CDR3 has 15 residues. Germline V lookup: CDR1 MNHNS, CDR2 SASEGT. This TCR was sampled from a man in his forties who had recovered from COVID-19. What was sequenced was peripheral blood. This chain uses TRBV6-1 with TRBJ1-5, with 9 bases lining up with TRBD1. The CDR3 DNA follows: TGTGCCAGCAGTGAAGGGACAGGGGAATCTCAGCCCCAGCATTTT. This gives the protein CASSEGTGESQPQHF.